This T cell receptor (beta chain) was sequenced during a study of blood T cell repertoires in COVID-19. The germline gives CDR1 MNHEY, CDR2 SVGAGI. The CDR3 covers 13 residues. J lost 6 bases, V lost 5 bases, and 5 bases had no gene match. The method was immunoSEQ multiplex PCR; TCRdb's version includes in-frame clones alone and lacks a portion of them. The table records over 250,000 clones, roughly 90% of them present only once. The rearrangement uses TRBV6-5 and TRBJ1-1; 8 bases are shared with TRBD1. Material: peripheral blood. The clonotype originates from a woman in her twenties or thirties with acute or convalescent COVID-19. DNA of the CDR3: TGTGCCAGCAGTCCCGACAGGGGCGCTGAAGCTTTCTTT. Translated: CASSPDRGAEAFF.